The 31 T cell receptor beta chains below all came from one sample that was sequenced in a study of immune characteristics of hereditary and idiopathic chronic pancreatitis. This table comes from immunoSEQ multiplex PCR, and its TCRdb copy is limited to in-frame clones, with some not included. The data show about 6,000 clones, about 70% seen once. Total pancreatectomy with islet autotransplantation was the source of the chronic pancreatitis pancreas tissue. What was sequenced was pancreas tissue with hereditary chronic pancreatitis. Receptors were obtained from a human donor with chronic pancreatitis.

CDR3 sequence: CASSPHPGPSNNEQFF. The CDR3 DNA follows: TGCGCCAGCAGTCCACATCCCGGGCCCTCAAACAATGAGCAGTTCTTC. J is TRBJ2-1 and V is TRBV10-1, with D unclear. The CDR3 loop spans 16 amino acids. V gave up 5 bases and J gave up 5 bases, with 19 bases separating them. Germline V gene lookup returns CDR1 WNHNN and CDR2 SYGVQD (reference sequence).

The sample holds one count of this clone. The chain employs TRBV18 and TRBJ1-5; TRBD1 aligns across 8 bases. The length of the CDR3 is 16 residues. The V and J ends lost 3 bases and 4 bases, in that order; junction bases with no gene match: 8. Germline V gene sequence: CDR1 KGHSH, CDR2 LQKENI. Written as DNA, the CDR3 is TGTGCCAGCTCACCTTCCCAGGGGGCAGGAAATCAGCCCCAGCATTTT. It encodes CASSPSQGAGNQPQHF. Using reference TRBV18 and TRBJ1-5 for the parts outside the CDR3, the full variable domain is NAGVMQNPRHLVRRRGQEARLRCSPMKGHSHVYWYRQLPEEGLKFMVYLQKENIIDESGMPKERFSAEFPKEGPSILRIQQVVRGDSAAYFCASSPSQGAGNQPQHFGDGTRLSIL.

In this sample, this clone turned up a few times. The chain is built from TRBV7-9 and TRBJ2-2; 11 nucleotides align to TRBD1. The V gene's germline CDR1 is SEHNR and CDR2 FQNEAQ (reference sequence). The CDR3 runs to 15 residues. After removal of 5 bases from V and 6 bases from J, the junction contained 5 bases not matched to a gene. The CDR3 loop reads CASSTRDRGSGELFF. The CDR3 DNA reads as TGTGCCAGCAGCACCCGGGACAGGGGGTCCGGGGAGCTGTTTTTT. Looking up the rest from reference TRBV7-9 and TRBJ2-2 gives the full variable domain: DTGVSQNPRHKITKRGQNVTFRCDPISEHNRLYWYRQTLGQGPEFLTYFQNEAQLEKSRLLSDRFSAERPKGSFSTLEIQRTEQGDSAMYLCASSTRDRGSGELFFGEGSRLTVL.

The chain combines TRBV4-3 with TRBJ1-1; D ambiguous. The V end was cut by 4 bases, the J end by 5 bases, with 11 bases between. This CDR3 contains 13 residues. Germline CDR1 and CDR2: LGHNA and YSLEER. The CDR3 bases are TGCGCCAGCAGCCCTCAAAGAGGGACTGAAGCTTTCTTT. This encodes CASSPQRGTEAFF.

The rearrangement uses TRBV5-4 and TRBJ1-1, with D maybe TRBD1 (5 bases). Germline V gene lookup returns CDR1 SGHNT and CDR2 YYREEE (reference sequence). V lost 0 bases and J 5 bases, leaving 11 bases between the germline ends. There are 14 residues in the CDR3. The CDR3 bases are TGTGCCAGCAGCTTGGAGGGGCCGGGAACTGAAGCTTTCTTT. Residues: CASSLEGPGTEAFF.

The CDR3 sequence is CASSIRDSGETQYF. DNA of the CDR3: TGTGCCAGCAGTATCCGGGACAGTGGGGAGACCCAGTACTTC. The chain carries TRBV2 and TRBJ2-5, with 7 bases lining up with TRBD1. The germline V gene encodes CDR1 SNHLY and CDR2 FYNNEI. This CDR3 spans 14 amino acids. J lost 5 bases, V lost 5 bases, and 8 bases had no gene match.

This clone ranks as medium-sized. The rearrangement uses TRBV4-1 and TRBJ2-7, with D possibly being TRBD1 or TRBD2 (5 bases each). The CDR3 has 13 residues. The V gene lost 5 bases and the J gene lost 4 bases, with 12 bases spanning the gap. CDR1 is MGHRA and CDR2 is YSYEKL in the germline V gene. The CDR3 region is CASSGGNLYEQYF. The CDR3 DNA reads as TGCGCCAGCAGCGGGGGAAACCTTTACGAGCAGTACTTC.

V gene TRBV4-2 combines with J gene TRBJ2-5; either TRBD1 or TRBD2 may fit D (6 bases each). CDR1 and CDR2 from the germline V gene are LGHNA and YNFKEQ. The CDR3 sequence is 12 residues long. Trimming cost V 8 bases and J 4 bases, with 11 bases left between them. The CDR3 coding sequence is TGTGCCAGCCGAGGGGGAGGAGAGACCCAGTACTTC. This sequence encodes CASRGGGETQYF.

The chain joins TRBV7-6 to TRBJ2-1; D remains unclear. Trimming removed 3 bases at V and 7 bases at J, with 10 bases between. The germline gives CDR1 SGHVS, CDR2 FNYEAQ. The CDR3 is 13 amino acids. The CDR3 here is CASSLGNGNEQFF. CDR3 nucleotides: TGTGCCAGCAGCTTGGGGAACGGGAATGAGCAGTTCTTC.

The sample holds one count of this clone. The genes are TRBV5-1 and TRBJ2-1; D is possibly TRBD1 (6 bases). Deletions cut 1 base from V and 0 bases from J, with 32 bases between. The CDR3 contains 23 residues. Germline V gene data show CDR1 as SGHRS and CDR2 as YFSETQ. The CDR3 DNA sequence: TGCGCCAGCAGCTTGCCCTCCTTGTCCACTACCATTCAGGGGACCCGCTCCTACAATGAGCAGTTCTTC. Translation: CASSLPSLSTTIQGTRSYNEQFF.

CDR3 coding DNA: TGTGCCAGCAGCTTCCCTGGGAGGGTAAGTGAAGCTTTCTTT. It codes for CASSFPGRVSEAFF. This rearrangement joins TRBV7-8 to TRBJ1-1; D ambiguous. This CDR3 has 14 amino acids. Trimming removed 3 bases at V and 7 bases at J, with 15 bases between. CDR1 is SGHVS, CDR2 FQNEAQ, per germline.

The chain combines TRBV5-1 with TRBJ2-3; 9 nucleotides line up with TRBD2. The V segment lost 5 bases and the J segment 4 bases; nucleotides outside the gene matches: 11. The CDR3 sequence is 16 residues long. Germline V gives CDR1 SGHRS, CDR2 YFSETQ. Written as DNA, the CDR3 is TGCGCCAGCAGTGTCCTCGCGGGGGGGCCCCCAGATACGCAGTATTTT. Translation gives CASSVLAGGPPDTQYF.

This chain joins TRBV3-1 (or the pseudogene TRBV3-2) and TRBJ2-7, with D possibly called TRBD1 or TRBD2 (5 bases each). CDR1 is LGHDT, CDR2 YNNKEL, per germline (reference sequence). The CDR3 length is 14 residues. Trimming cost V 4 bases and J 2 bases, with 12 bases left between them. CDR3: CASSPAGATYEQYF. The CDR3 coding sequence is TGTGCCAGCAGCCCAGCCGGGGCTACCTACGAGCAGTACTTC.

This clone was observed once. The chain couples TRBV5-4 to TRBJ2-2; D is undetermined. This CDR3 has 17 amino acids. Per the germline V gene, CDR1 is SGHNT and CDR2 is YYREEE (reference sequence). V was trimmed by 1 base and J by 0 bases, leaving 13 bases between them. CDR3 sequence reads: CASSLLTVQANTGELFF. The DNA for the CDR3 is TGTGCCAGCAGCTTGCTCACCGTTCAGGCGAACACCGGGGAGCTGTTTTTT.

This chain joins TRBV2 and TRBJ1-2; 7 nucleotides match TRBD1. This CDR3 comprises 13 residues. Germline CDR1 reads SNHLY; CDR2 reads FYNNEI. The V and J ends lost 6 bases and 4 bases, in that order; junction bases with no gene match: 5. CDR3 DNA sequence: TGTGCCAGCAGAACACAGGGGTCCTATGGCTACACCTTC. Its protein is CASRTQGSYGYTF.

The chain has TRBV7-2 and TRBJ2-1; 10 nucleotides match TRBD2. Trimming at V came to 0 bases and at J to 5 bases, leaving 7 bases not matched to a gene. This CDR3 spans 17 amino acids. Germline V gene sequence: CDR1 SGHTA, CDR2 FQGNSA. CDR3 sequence: CASSLAFLAGVNNEQFF. The CDR3 nucleotides read TGTGCCAGCAGCTTAGCGTTTCTAGCGGGGGTGAACAATGAGCAGTTCTTC.

This chain joins TRBV10-3 and TRBJ2-1, with a weak D call TRBD1 (5 bases). The CDR3 consists of 14 residues. Trimming stripped 0 bases from V and 3 bases from J, with 6 bases between. The germline gives CDR1 ENHRY, CDR2 SYGVKD. Here the CDR3 reads CAISESDNYNEQFF. DNA for the CDR3: TGTGCCATCAGTGAGTCGGACAACTACAATGAGCAGTTCTTC.

This clone came up a few times. The chain is built from TRBV18 and TRBJ1-2; D is possibly TRBD1 (6 bases). Trimming stripped 2 bases from V and 2 bases from J, with 9 bases between. In germline, CDR1 is KGHSH, CDR2 LQKENI. This CDR3 comprises 14 residues. CDR3 bases: TGTGCCAGCTCACCAGGGGGGCCCAACTATGGCTACACCTTC. Protein product: CASSPGGPNYGYTF.

The chain joins TRBV3-1 (or the pseudogene TRBV3-2) to TRBJ2-6; maybe TRBD1 (5 bases). V was pared by 3 bases and J by 0 bases, with 12 bases between. The CDR3 is 17 residues long. Germline values: CDR1 LGHDT, CDR2 YNNKEL (reference sequence). DNA of the CDR3: TGTGCCAGCAGCCAGGCTGACAGTGCCTCTGGGGCCAACGTCCTGACTTTC. Translated: CASSQADSASGANVLTF.

The chain combines TRBV2 with TRBJ1-2; D might be TRBD1 (6 bases). This CDR3 has 14 residues. Germline values: CDR1 SNHLY, CDR2 FYNNEI. Between the trimmed V and J ends, which lost 6 bases and 0 bases, there was a span of 11 bases. The DNA for the CDR3 is TGTGCCAGCAGCTTACAGGGTCCTAACTATGGCTACACCTTC. The encoded protein is CASSLQGPNYGYTF. The whole variable domain, remainder taken from reference TRBV2 and TRBJ1-2, is EPEVTQTPSHQVTQMGQEVILRCVPISNHLYFYWYRQILGQKVEFLVSFYNNEISEKSEIFDDQFSVERPDGSNFTLKIRSTKLEDSAMYFCASSLQGPNYGYTFGSGTRLTVV.

The rearrangement joins TRBV7-8 to TRBJ1-5, with no clear D. The germline V and J ends were trimmed by 3 bases and 0 bases, with 9 bases remaining between them. Germline-derived CDR1 and CDR2 are SGHVS and FQNEAQ. CDR3 length: 15 amino acids. CDR3 coding DNA: TGTGCCAGCAGCTTGGCCAGCAATAGCAATCAGCCCCAGCATTTT. Residues: CASSLASNSNQPQHF.

CDR3 coding DNA: TGCGCCAGCAGCCAAGATCTTCACAGGGGAGTTGGAGATACGCAGTATTTT. Translated: CASSQDLHRGVGDTQYF. The rearrangement joins TRBV4-1 to TRBJ2-3, with 7 bases matching TRBD1. Germline CDR1 is MGHRA and CDR2 is YSYEKL. The CDR3 runs to 17 residues. The V gene end was trimmed by 0 bases and the J gene end by 5 bases; junction bases not matched to a gene: 11.

V gene TRBV6-5 combines with J gene TRBJ2-7; TRBD1 might be the D (6 bases). This CDR3 is 13 amino acids long. Per the germline V gene, CDR1 is MNHEY and CDR2 is SVGAGI. The V gene lost 2 bases and the J gene lost 6 bases, with 11 bases spanning the gap. CDR3 sequence reads: CASSYQRGSEQYV. In nucleotides, the CDR3 is TGTGCCAGCAGTTACCAAAGGGGGAGCGAGCAGTACGTC.

This clone was counted a single time. The rearrangement joins TRBV27 to TRBJ1-2; maybe TRBD1 (5 bases). Germline V gives CDR1 MNHEY, CDR2 SMNVEV (reference sequence). The V and J ends lost 6 bases and 4 bases respectively, with 18 bases between them. The CDR3 covers 15 residues. The CDR3 loop is CASSPTGRGIYGYTF. DNA for the CDR3: TGTGCCAGCAGCCCGACCGGGAGGGGAATCTATGGCTACACCTTC.

V and J are TRBV6-5 and TRBJ2-7; no definite D call. Trimming cost V 2 bases and J 5 bases, with 10 bases left between them. CDR1 is MNHEY, CDR2 SVGAGI, per germline. This CDR3 is built from 13 residues. This CDR3 is CASSYAKGHEQYF. CDR3 DNA: TGTGCCAGCAGTTACGCCAAGGGCCACGAGCAGTACTTC.

In its sample, this clone was seen a few times. The V gene is TRBV27, the J gene TRBJ2-1, with 13 nucleotides matching TRBD2. This CDR3 has 15 residues. The V and J ends lost 5 bases and 10 bases, in that order; junction bases with no gene match: 8. The V gene's germline CDR1 is MNHEY and CDR2 SMNVEV (reference sequence). CDR3 sequence: CASSLTSGGAKEQFF. The CDR3 DNA follows: TGTGCCAGCAGTCTCACTAGCGGGGGGGCCAAGGAGCAGTTCTTC.

The CDR3 loop reads CASSPGGWASGANVLTF. The CDR3 DNA reads as TGTGCCAGCTCCCCCGGAGGTTGGGCCTCTGGGGCCAACGTCCTGACTTTC. This sequence joins TRBV18 and TRBJ2-6; tentatively, D is TRBD2 (5 bases). This CDR3 has 17 residues. V lost 6 bases, J lost 0 bases, and 15 bases lay in between. The V gene's germline CDR1 is KGHSH and CDR2 LQKENI.

The chain combines TRBV27 with TRBJ2-3; TRBD2 matches 9 bases. This CDR3 spans 17 amino acids. With 5 bases clipped from V and 0 bases from J, the junction kept 9 bases outside the gene matches. The germline gives CDR1 MNHEY, CDR2 SMNVEV (reference sequence). The DNA of the CDR3 is TGTGCCAGCAGTCCGGGCCGACTAGCGGCTAGCACAGATACGCAGTATTTT. Amino acids: CASSPGRLAASTDTQYF.

The chain has TRBV4-3 and TRBJ1-3; no clear D. V lost 0 bases to trimming and J lost 0 bases, with 9 bases between them. The CDR3 is 16 residues long. Germline CDR1 is LGHNA and CDR2 is YSLEER. The CDR3: CASSQEGRGSGNTIYF. For the CDR3, the DNA is TGCGCCAGCAGCCAAGAAGGTCGGGGCTCTGGAAACACCATATATTTT.

The V call is TRBV10-2, the J call TRBJ2-7, with D possibly TRBD1 on 6 matching bases. V lost 0 bases and J lost 2, with 11 bases in between. This CDR3 has 15 residues. Germline assignment: CDR1 WSHSY and CDR2 SAAADI. The CDR3 DNA follows: TGCGCCAGCAGTGAGTCTGGGACATTTGCCTACGAGCAGTACGTC. It codes for CASSESGTFAYEQYV.

A single count supports this clone. The chain recombines TRBV4-2 with TRBJ2-3, with D perhaps given as TRBD1 or TRBD2 (6 bases each). CDR1 LGHNA and CDR2 YNFKEQ come from the germline V gene. Trimming removed 0 bases at V and 4 bases at J, with 11 bases between. This CDR3 is 15 amino acids long. The chain's CDR3 is CASSQDRGVPDTQYF. The CDR3 DNA follows: TGTGCCAGCAGCCAAGATAGGGGGGTTCCAGATACGCAGTATTTT.